This entry describes one T cell receptor beta chain. The source of the sample is a study of CD8 T cells in Susac syndrome. Trimming removed 8 bases at V and 8 bases at J, with 16 bases between. The V gene's germline CDR1 is SNHLY and CDR2 FYNNEI. This CDR3 region has 13 residues. The study sequenced TCR beta in blood CD8+ and CD4+ T cells. RNA, at 0.5 to 1 ug, was reverse transcribed with random hexamers. The amplification used immunoSEQ multiplex PCR on TCR beta CDR3; it spanned 54 Vbeta and 13 Jbeta. One entry per CDR3 protein, called by TCRdb with MiXCR from the immunoSEQ multiplex PCR reads. The data contain 200,000 to 250,000 distinct CDR3 sequences, around 90% of them seen just once; the ten biggest clones take up around 0.13%.

V usage is TRBV2 and J usage is TRBJ2-1; maybe TRBD1 (5 bases). This TCR was sampled from a human donor with multiple sclerosis. Sequencing input: CD8+ T cells from PBMCs. CDR3: CASYITGSHEQFF. The DNA of the CDR3 is TGTGCCAGCTACATCACAGGTAGCCATGAGCAGTTCTTC.